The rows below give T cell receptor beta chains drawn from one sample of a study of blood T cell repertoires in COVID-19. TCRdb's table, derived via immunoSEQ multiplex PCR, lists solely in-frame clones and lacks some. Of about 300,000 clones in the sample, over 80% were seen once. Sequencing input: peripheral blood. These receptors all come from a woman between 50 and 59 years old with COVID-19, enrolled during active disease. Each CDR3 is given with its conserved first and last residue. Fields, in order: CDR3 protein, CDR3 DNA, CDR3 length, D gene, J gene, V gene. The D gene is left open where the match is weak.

cdr3_aa: CASSYGAVSTDTQYF
cdr3_nt: TGTGCCAGCAGTTACGGGGCAGTGAGCACAGATACGCAGTATTTT
cdr3_length: 15
d_call: .
j_call: TRBJ2-3
v_call: TRBV6-5

cdr3_aa: CASSLDGGSYGYTF
cdr3_nt: TGTGCCAGCAGCTTAGACGGCGGTTCATATGGCTACACCTTC
cdr3_length: 14
d_call: .
j_call: TRBJ1-2
v_call: TRBV7-3

cdr3_aa: CASSLRTGGNEKLFF
cdr3_nt: TGTGCCAGTAGCTTACGGACAGGGGGGAATGAAAAACTGTTTTTT
cdr3_length: 15
d_call: TRBD1
j_call: TRBJ1-4
v_call: TRBV19

cdr3_aa: CSVAPGWGGNTIYF
cdr3_nt: TGCAGCGTTGCTCCAGGGTGGGGTGGAAACACCATATATTTT
cdr3_length: 14
d_call: .
j_call: TRBJ1-3
v_call: TRBV29-1

cdr3_aa: CASSLVRGHEQFF
cdr3_nt: TGTGCCAGCAGCTTAGTGCGGGGGCATGAGCAGTTCTTC
cdr3_length: 13
d_call: .
j_call: TRBJ2-1
v_call: TRBV7-9

cdr3_aa: CASSPGRSSGSADTQYF
cdr3_nt: TGTGCCAGCAGCCCGGGCCGTTCTAGCGGGAGCGCAGATACGCAGTATTTT
cdr3_length: 17
d_call: TRBD2
j_call: TRBJ2-3
v_call: TRBV11-2

cdr3_aa: CASGYSSGVYGYTF
cdr3_nt: TGTGCTAGTGGTTATTCTTCAGGGGTATATGGCTACACCTTC
cdr3_length: 14
d_call: .
j_call: TRBJ1-2
v_call: TRBV12-5

cdr3_aa: CARSSPFVQGSDTQYF
cdr3_nt: TGTGCCAGAAGCTCGCCCTTTGTGCAGGGATCGGATACGCAGTATTTT
cdr3_length: 16
d_call: .
j_call: TRBJ2-3
v_call: TRBV7-5

cdr3_aa: CASTQEWSTQYF
cdr3_nt: TGTGCCAGCACCCAAGAATGGAGCACCCAGTACTTC
cdr3_length: 12
d_call: .
j_call: TRBJ2-5
v_call: TRBV5-8

cdr3_aa: CASRPTGVEKLFF
cdr3_nt: TGTGCCAGCAGGCCTACAGGGGTCGAAAAACTGTTTTTT
cdr3_length: 13
d_call: TRBD1
j_call: TRBJ1-4
v_call: TRBV12-3/TRBV12-4

cdr3_aa: CASSPLKGSGAKSGEQYF
cdr3_nt: TGTGCCAGCTCACCGTTGAAAGGATCAGGGGCTAAGTCGGGAGAGCAGTACTTC
cdr3_length: 18
d_call: .
j_call: TRBJ2-7
v_call: TRBV18

cdr3_aa: CASSMRQGAGTQYF
cdr3_nt: TGTGCCAGTAGTATGAGGCAGGGGGCCGGGACCCAGTACTTC
cdr3_length: 14
d_call: TRBD1
j_call: TRBJ2-5
v_call: TRBV19

cdr3_aa: CAISGTSGRSYNEQFF
cdr3_nt: TGTGCCATCAGTGGGACTAGCGGGAGGTCCTACAATGAGCAGTTCTTC
cdr3_length: 16
d_call: TRBD2
j_call: TRBJ2-1
v_call: TRBV10-3

cdr3_aa: CASSYTSGSYNEQFF
cdr3_nt: TGTGCCAGCAGTTACACTAGCGGGAGTTACAATGAGCAGTTCTTC
cdr3_length: 15
d_call: TRBD2
j_call: TRBJ2-1
v_call: TRBV6-2/TRBV6-3

cdr3_aa: CAWSLGLAEQFF
cdr3_nt: TGTGCCTGGAGTCTCGGACTAGCGGAGCAGTTCTTC
cdr3_length: 12
d_call: TRBD2
j_call: TRBJ2-1
v_call: TRBV30

cdr3_aa: CSASAGTQYEQYF
cdr3_nt: TGCAGCGCCTCAGCGGGAACCCAATACGAGCAGTACTTC
cdr3_length: 13
d_call: TRBD2
j_call: TRBJ2-7
v_call: TRBV29-1

cdr3_aa: CASSPLRGTQYF
cdr3_nt: TGTGCCAGCAGCCCCCTCAGGGGAACGCAGTATTTT
cdr3_length: 12
d_call: .
j_call: TRBJ2-3
v_call: TRBV7-9

cdr3_aa: CASSILQETQYF
cdr3_nt: TGTGCCAGCAGCATCCTCCAAGAGACCCAGTACTTC
cdr3_length: 12
d_call: .
j_call: TRBJ2-5
v_call: TRBV5-5

cdr3_aa: CASSPLQGAVGYTF
cdr3_nt: TGCGCCAGCAGCCCCCTCCAGGGGGCCGTTGGCTACACCTTC
cdr3_length: 14
d_call: TRBD1
j_call: TRBJ1-2
v_call: TRBV5-1

cdr3_aa: CASSSRDTTGGYGYTF
cdr3_nt: TGCGCCAGCAGCTCCCGGGATACGACAGGGGGCTATGGCTACACCTTC
cdr3_length: 16
d_call: TRBD1
j_call: TRBJ1-2
v_call: TRBV5-1